The present entry profiles one T cell receptor beta chain with its context. This specimen comes from a study of early stage breast cancer tumors. Study in general: Each sample averaged around 9.2-fold read coverage.

The V gene's germline CDR1 is SGHTA and CDR2 FQGNSA. The ends were cut back, 1 base at V and 0 bases at J, with 7 bases in the middle. This CDR3 is built from 15 residues. Each sample had two DNA replicates, around 0.53 ug blood or about 1.4 ug tissue. TCRdb's table, derived via immunoSEQ multiplex PCR, lists solely in-frame clones and lacks some. The sample shows approximately 31,000 clones, 70% to 75% of them seen only once. The sequenced sample was breast tumor tissue. The J gene is TRBJ1-5, the V gene TRBV7-2; no clear D gene. The clonotype originates from a person in their thirties with breast cancer. CDR3 sequence reads: CASSLDSDSNQPQHF. CDR3 nucleotide sequence: TGTGCCAGCAGCTTAGACTCTGATAGCAATCAGCCCCAGCATTTT.